This T cell receptor (beta chain) was documented in a study of persistence of HIV-infected CD4 T cells. This was the immunoSEQ version 4 assay in survey mode. Sequencing used immunoSEQ multiplex PCR; TCRdb keeps in-frame clones, though not all of them. The sample contains more than 35,000 clones, approximately 90% of which appear only once. Note on this clone: Its antigen is as yet unknown.

This nonspecific control used anti-CD3/anti-CD28 bead stimulation of CD4+ T cells. Sorting selected CD4+ T cells upregulating both CD40 ligand and CD69. Germline lookup yields CDR1 MGHRA and CDR2 YSYEKL. The V gene end was trimmed by 0 bases and the J gene end by 0 bases; junction bases not matched to a gene: 2. The CDR3 runs 16 residues. The origin of this receptor is an adult man with HIV who was CMV-seropositive. The chain carries TRBV4-1 and TRBJ2-3; 8 nucleotides line up with TRBD2. The material was CD4+ T cells sorted from PBMCs after roughly 18-hour stimulation, obtained from a patient who received antiretroviral therapy. The CDR3 sequence is CASSQDAGGSTDTQYF. DNA for the CDR3: TGCGCCAGCAGCCAAGATGCGGGGGGAAGCACAGATACGCAGTATTTT.